This T cell receptor beta chain stems from a study of TIL therapy for anti-PD-1-resistant metastatic lung cancer. Study-wide context: Progressing patients received lymphodepletion, expanded TIL infusion and IL-2. Median patient age was 54, ranging roughly 35-75 years.

Time point described: pre-treatment sample, taken before nivolumab and TIL therapy. The libraries were made with immunoSEQ v3. TCRdb keeps only in-frame clones here, not all; method: immunoSEQ multiplex PCR. The repertoire holds some 50,000 clones, with about 80% as singletons. This sequence was found in a man between 70 and 80 years old with non-small cell lung cancer. This sample comprised blood, obtained at baseline.

The CDR3 region is CASSQGLADSYEQYF. The DNA for the CDR3 is TGCGCCAGCAGCCAAGGACTAGCGGACTCCTACGAGCAGTACTTC. The chain couples TRBV4-1 to TRBJ2-7, with TRBD2 matching 9 bases. The V and J ends lost 1 base and 0 bases, in that order; junction bases with no gene match: 1. The CDR3 consists of 15 residues. Germline loops: CDR1 MGHRA, CDR2 YSYEKL.